These 18 T cell receptor beta chains originate from one sample sequenced in a study of shared clonotypes between healthy human individuals. Measured with immunoSEQ multiplex PCR; TCRdb has only the in-frame clones, and not every one. The sample holds about a million clones, under 80% seen once. Source material: memory CD4+ T cells sorted from blood. Regarding subset: CD45RA-negative fraction. The source is a man aged 18-30 years in good health.

The CDR3 reads CASRPGQGAHEQFF. CDR3 nucleotide sequence: TGTGCCAGCAGACCGGGACAGGGGGCCCATGAGCAGTTCTTC. V gene TRBV6-5 combines with J gene TRBJ2-1; 12 bases are shared with TRBD1. The CDR3 runs 14 residues. J gave up 8 bases and V 6 bases, and 5 bases lay outside the gene matches. Germline V gene lookup returns CDR1 MNHEY and CDR2 SVGAGI.

The rearrangement links TRBV11-2 to TRBJ1-3; D perhaps matches TRBD1 (6 bases). The CDR3 loop spans 19 amino acids. The V gene's germline CDR1 is SGHAT and CDR2 FQNNGV. V was clipped by 5 bases and J by 3 bases, with 26 bases between them. Here the CDR3 DNA reads TGTGCCAGCAGCCCCGGACCAAGTTGGGAGGGGGGAGGTGGAAACACCATATATTTT. Its translation is CASSPGPSWEGGGGNTIYF.

This clone has ten or more counts. This sequence joins TRBV7-2 and TRBJ2-2; D ambiguous. Trimming stripped 1 base from V and 5 bases from J, with 8 bases between. CDR3 length: 14 residues. CDR1 SGHTA and CDR2 FQGNSA come from the germline V gene. CDR3 in amino acids: CASSLVAVTGELFF. CDR3 nucleotides: TGTGCCAGCAGCTTAGTGGCAGTTACCGGGGAGCTGTTTTTT.

This chain links TRBV5-4 with TRBJ2-1; TRBD2 agrees at 12 bases. Germline trimming cut 0 bases from V and 8 bases from J; bases unmatched to any gene: 6. Germline V gene lookup returns CDR1 SGHNT and CDR2 YYREEE (reference sequence). This CDR3 is built from 16 residues. In DNA form, the CDR3 reads TGTGCCAGCAGCTTGGCCGTGACTAGCGGGAGCTATGAGCAGTTCTTC. Its protein is CASSLAVTSGSYEQFF.

This chain uses TRBV5-1 with TRBJ2-5; maybe TRBD1 (6 bases). The V end was cut by 3 bases, the J end by 5 bases, with 14 bases between. From germline, CDR1 is SGHRS and CDR2 YFSETQ. The CDR3 is made up of 14 amino acids. In DNA form, the CDR3 reads TGCGCCAGCAGCTGGGGGCGGGCTGGGGAGACCCAGTACTTC. Translating gives CASSWGRAGETQYF.

The V gene is TRBV11-3, the J gene TRBJ2-1; 7 bases line up with TRBD2. The V and J ends lost 1 base and 13 bases, in that order; junction bases with no gene match: 7. The CDR3 loop spans 13 amino acids. CDR1 and CDR2 from the germline V gene are SGHNT and YENEEA. Here the CDR3 DNA reads TGTGCCAGCAGCTTAGGTTCTCCGGGAGGCCAGTTCTTC. Translating it yields CASSLGSPGGQFF.

The V gene is TRBV10-3, the J gene TRBJ2-7; D ambiguous. CDR3 length: 15 residues. The V end was cut by 2 bases, the J end by 0 bases, with 11 bases between. Germline assignment: CDR1 ENHRY and CDR2 SYGVKD. CDR3 sequence reads: CAISEPGVSSYEQYF. The CDR3 DNA reads as TGTGCCATCAGTGAGCCAGGAGTGTCCTCCTACGAGCAGTACTTC.

The rearrangement links TRBV18 to TRBJ2-3; 13 nucleotides agree with TRBD2. Per germline, CDR1 KGHSH and CDR2 LQKENI. Trimming took 0 bases from V and 2 from J; bases not matched to a gene: 5. CDR3 length: 18 amino acids. The CDR3 region has the DNA TGTGCCAGCTCACCACCGCGGACTAGCGGGGGCTACACAGATACGCAGTATTTT. It codes for CASSPPRTSGGYTDTQYF.

The chain couples TRBV2 to TRBJ2-1; TRBD2 matches at 14 bases. CDR1 is SNHLY and CDR2 is FYNNEI in the germline V gene. The CDR3 spans 15 residues. The V and J ends lost 5 bases and 8 bases, in that order; junction bases with no gene match: 5. The CDR3 DNA is TGTGCCAGCAGTCGACTAGCGGGGGGGCGAGATGAGCAGTTCTTC. Protein: CASSRLAGGRDEQFF.

V is TRBV18 and J is TRBJ2-7; 7 positions agree with TRBD2. Germline V CDR1 and CDR2: KGHSH, LQKENI. This CDR3 has 14 amino acids. V gave up 2 bases and J gave up 2 bases; unmatched junction bases: 3. CDR3: CASSPGRETYEQYF. CDR3 bases: TGTGCCAGCTCACCAGGGAGGGAAACCTACGAGCAGTACTTC.

This clone was seen at least ten times. The rearrangement joins TRBV5-1 to TRBJ1-6, with TRBD1 matching 8 bases. V gave up 3 bases and J gave up 4 bases; unmatched junction bases: 6. This CDR3 spans 16 amino acids. Germline assignment: CDR1 SGHRS and CDR2 YFSETQ. The CDR3 protein is CASSSDGQGYNSPLHF. In nucleotides, the CDR3 is TGCGCCAGCAGCTCGGACGGACAGGGATATAATTCACCCCTCCACTTT.

A word on this clone: The sample has other DNA sequences that encode this CDR3 too. V is TRBV7-2 and J is TRBJ2-3; no definite D call. Trimming removed 0 bases from V and 0 bases from J, with 7 bases in between. Germline V gene sequence: CDR1 SGHTA, CDR2 FQGNSA. This CDR3 spans 15 amino acids. The CDR3: CASSLAGLSTDTQYF. The CDR3 coding sequence is TGTGCCAGCAGCTTAGCGGGCCTTAGCACAGATACGCAGTATTTT.

The chain couples TRBV6-5 to TRBJ1-6; D unresolved. The CDR3 contains 12 residues. CDR1 is MNHEY, CDR2 SVGAGI, per germline. Trimming shortened V by 6 bases and J by 6 bases, and 6 bases separated the two germline ends. CDR3: CASRAINSPLHF. The CDR3 DNA reads as TGTGCCAGCAGGGCCATTAATTCACCCCTCCACTTT.

The chain carries TRBV5-4 and TRBJ2-7; 14 bases line up with TRBD2. CDR3 length equals 17 residues. The trim removed 4 bases at V and 0 bases at J, leaving 6 bases unmatched. From germline, CDR1 is SGHNT and CDR2 YYREEE (reference sequence). The CDR3 region is CASSAGLAGGNSYEQYF. The CDR3 coding sequence is TGTGCCAGCAGCGCCGGACTAGCGGGAGGTAACTCCTACGAGCAGTACTTC.

The rearrangement links TRBV9 to TRBJ2-5; a possible D gene is TRBD2 (6 bases). V shed 0 bases and J shed 5 bases, with 14 bases lying between them. The CDR3 totals 15 residues. The germline CDR1 and CDR2 sequences are SGDLS and YYNGEE. The CDR3 DNA reads TGTGCCAGCAGCGTAGGGGGGGTCAAGGAGGAGACCCAGTACTTC. This sequence encodes CASSVGGVKEETQYF.

This chain joins TRBV11-2 and TRBJ2-5, with 10 nucleotides matching TRBD2. CDR3 length: 15 residues. The ends lost 5 bases at V and 5 bases at J; junction bases unmatched: 8. Per the germline V gene, CDR1 is SGHAT and CDR2 is FQNNGV. The CDR3 DNA reads as TGTGCCAGCAGCCCGACTAGCGGGTCGGGGGAGACCCAGTACTTC. Translating gives CASSPTSGSGETQYF.

The chain employs TRBV5-6 and TRBJ2-7; D remains unclear. V was trimmed by 6 bases and J by 3 bases, leaving 10 bases between them. The CDR3 sequence is 12 residues long. Germline V gene lookup returns CDR1 SGHDT and CDR2 YYEEEE. CDR3 sequence: CASKTGIYEQYF. Written as DNA, the CDR3 is TGTGCCAGCAAGACTGGAATCTACGAGCAGTACTTC.

The chain carries TRBV5-4 and TRBJ2-1; D tentatively reads TRBD1 or TRBD2 (5 bases each). V dropped 0 bases and J dropped 1 base, with 8 bases sitting between them. The CDR3 length is 15 residues. CDR1 is SGHNT and CDR2 is YYREEE in the germline V gene (reference sequence). The DNA for the CDR3 is TGTGCCAGCAGCTTGGATGGGACGTCCTACAATGAGCAGTTCTTC. Its translation: CASSLDGTSYNEQFF.